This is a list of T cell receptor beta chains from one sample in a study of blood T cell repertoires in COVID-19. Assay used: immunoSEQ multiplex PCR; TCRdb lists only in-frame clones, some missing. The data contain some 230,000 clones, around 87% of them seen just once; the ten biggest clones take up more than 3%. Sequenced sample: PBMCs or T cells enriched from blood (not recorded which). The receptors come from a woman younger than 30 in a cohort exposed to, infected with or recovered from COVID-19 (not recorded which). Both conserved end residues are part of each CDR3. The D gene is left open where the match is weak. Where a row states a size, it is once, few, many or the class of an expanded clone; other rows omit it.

cdr3_nt: TGCAGCGCACACGGGACGGGGGAGCACAATGAGCAGTTCTTC
cdr3_aa: CSAHGTGEHNEQFF
d_call: -
j_call: TRBJ2-1
clone_size: -
v_call: TRBV29-1

cdr3_nt: TGTGCCAGCAGCAAAGTAGGCCCCCACTCCGGGGAGAAACAGGGCAGGGCAGCCTGTTACGAGCAGTACTTC
cdr3_aa: CASSKVGPHSGEKQGRAACYEQYF
d_call: -
j_call: TRBJ2-7
clone_size: -
v_call: TRBV21-1

cdr3_nt: TGTGCCAGCAGTGCGGGACAGGGGTGGTTATGGGAGACCCAGTACTTC
cdr3_aa: CASSAGQGWLWETQYF
d_call: TRBD1
j_call: TRBJ2-5
clone_size: -
v_call: TRBV6-1

cdr3_nt: TGTGCCAGTGAAAACCGGGACCCGGGGGCAGATACGCAGTATTTT
cdr3_aa: CASENRDPGADTQYF
d_call: -
j_call: TRBJ2-3
clone_size: -
v_call: TRBV3-1/TRBV3-2

cdr3_nt: TGTGCCATCCGACAGAACACCGGGGAGCTGTTTTTT
cdr3_aa: CAIRQNTGELFF
d_call: -
j_call: TRBJ2-2
clone_size: -
v_call: TRBV10-3

cdr3_nt: TGTGCCAGCAGCTTAGGGCGGATTAATGAAAAACTGTTTTTT
cdr3_aa: CASSLGRINEKLFF
d_call: -
j_call: TRBJ1-4
clone_size: -
v_call: TRBV7-2

cdr3_nt: TGTGCCAGCAGGACAGGGGATGGCTACACCTTC
cdr3_aa: CASRTGDGYTF
d_call: TRBD1
j_call: TRBJ1-2
clone_size: -
v_call: TRBV12-3/TRBV12-4

cdr3_nt: TGCGCCAGCACCTTTCCGTTAGCGGGGGAAGACAATGAGCAGTTCTTC
cdr3_aa: CASTFPLAGEDNEQFF
d_call: TRBD2
j_call: TRBJ2-1
clone_size: once
v_call: TRBV5-1

cdr3_nt: TGTGCCAGCAGCTTAGGTGCGGGCGTCTATAATTCACCCCTCCACTTT
cdr3_aa: CASSLGAGVYNSPLHF
d_call: -
j_call: TRBJ1-6
clone_size: -
v_call: TRBV7-6

cdr3_nt: TGCGCCAGCAGCTACTCCCCAGGGGATCGTAACGAGCAGTACTTC
cdr3_aa: CASSYSPGDRNEQYF
d_call: -
j_call: TRBJ2-7
clone_size: -
v_call: TRBV5-1

cdr3_nt: TGCGCCAGCAGCCCTCTCCCGACGACAGGGGACGGGGACACTGAAGCTTTCTTT
cdr3_aa: CASSPLPTTGDGDTEAFF
d_call: TRBD1
j_call: TRBJ1-1
clone_size: once
v_call: TRBV5-1

cdr3_nt: TGTGCCAGCAGCTTTAGCGGAAGCTCCTACAATGAGCAGTTCTTC
cdr3_aa: CASSFSGSSYNEQFF
d_call: -
j_call: TRBJ2-1
clone_size: -
v_call: TRBV7-6

cdr3_nt: TGTGCCAGCAGCTTAGGGTCCGGCCAAGAGACCCAGTACTTC
cdr3_aa: CASSLGSGQETQYF
d_call: -
j_call: TRBJ2-5
clone_size: once
v_call: TRBV11-1

cdr3_nt: TGTGCCAGCACCCCGGACAGGGAAGGTGGCTACACCTTC
cdr3_aa: CASTPDREGGYTF
d_call: TRBD1
j_call: TRBJ1-2
clone_size: -
v_call: TRBV6-5

cdr3_nt: TGTGCCAGCAGCACGTCCTGGAGCGGGGATTACGGCTACACCTTC
cdr3_aa: CASSTSWSGDYGYTF
d_call: -
j_call: TRBJ1-2
clone_size: -
v_call: TRBV13

cdr3_nt: TGTGCCAGCAGTGAGGTCCACAGGACAAGCTCCTACGAGCAGTACTTC
cdr3_aa: CASSEVHRTSSYEQYF
d_call: -
j_call: TRBJ2-7
clone_size: -
v_call: TRBV2

cdr3_nt: TGTGCCAGCAGTTACCGGCAGGACTATAATTCACCCCTCCACTTT
cdr3_aa: CASSYRQDYNSPLHF
d_call: -
j_call: TRBJ1-6
clone_size: -
v_call: TRBV6-6

cdr3_nt: TGTGCCAGCTCACCTCCGGGACAGGGGAACACCGGGGAGCTGTTTTTT
cdr3_aa: CASSPPGQGNTGELFF
d_call: TRBD1
j_call: TRBJ2-2
clone_size: -
v_call: TRBV18

cdr3_nt: TGTGCCACCAGTGACGAGGGACAGCCAAGCTCCTACAATGAGCAGTTCTTC
cdr3_aa: CATSDEGQPSSYNEQFF
d_call: TRBD1
j_call: TRBJ2-1
clone_size: -
v_call: TRBV24-1

cdr3_nt: TGTGCCATCAGTGAATCTGCAGGGAAAGCTAACTATGGCTACACCTTC
cdr3_aa: CAISESAGKANYGYTF
d_call: -
j_call: TRBJ1-2
clone_size: -
v_call: TRBV10-3

cdr3_nt: TGTGCCAGCAGTATGACAGGCAACGAGCAGTACTTC
cdr3_aa: CASSMTGNEQYF
d_call: -
j_call: TRBJ2-7
clone_size: -
v_call: TRBV6-5

cdr3_nt: TGTGCCAGCAGCCAAGATCGGGGGGGGGAAGCTTTCTTT
cdr3_aa: CASSQDRGGEAFF
d_call: -
j_call: TRBJ1-1
clone_size: -
v_call: TRBV4-2

cdr3_nt: TGTGCCAGCAGCCAAGAAGCTTGGGGGGTGGGATCAATCTACGAGCAGTACTTC
cdr3_aa: CASSQEAWGVGSIYEQYF
d_call: -
j_call: TRBJ2-7
clone_size: -
v_call: TRBV3-1/TRBV3-2

cdr3_nt: TGCGCCAGCAGTGAACGTCGCGGGGAAGGGACCCAGTACTTC
cdr3_aa: CASSERRGEGTQYF
d_call: -
j_call: TRBJ2-5
clone_size: -
v_call: TRBV10-2

cdr3_nt: TGTGCCAGCAGCGACCCCGTGGGCGGGAACTATGGCTACACCTTC
cdr3_aa: CASSDPVGGNYGYTF
d_call: -
j_call: TRBJ1-2
clone_size: -
v_call: TRBV7-8

cdr3_nt: TGTGCCAGCTACAAAACCGGGACAGGGGACCAGCCCCAGCATTTT
cdr3_aa: CASYKTGTGDQPQHF
d_call: TRBD1
j_call: TRBJ1-5
clone_size: -
v_call: TRBV14

cdr3_nt: TGTGCCAGTAGTCACTCGTCACAGGGGACACATGGCTACACCTTC
cdr3_aa: CASSHSSQGTHGYTF
d_call: TRBD1
j_call: TRBJ1-2
clone_size: -
v_call: TRBV19

cdr3_nt: TGCGCCAGCAGCTATTCAGAGCGGGGTATGGGGTCACCCCTCCACTTT
cdr3_aa: CASSYSERGMGSPLHF
d_call: -
j_call: TRBJ1-6
clone_size: -
v_call: TRBV5-1

cdr3_nt: TGTGCCAGCAGTCCCATGTGGGGCAACTATGGCTACACCTTC
cdr3_aa: CASSPMWGNYGYTF
d_call: -
j_call: TRBJ1-2
clone_size: once
v_call: TRBV27

cdr3_nt: TGTGCCAGCAGCCAAGATGAAGCGTACAATGAGCAGTTCTTC
cdr3_aa: CASSQDEAYNEQFF
d_call: -
j_call: TRBJ2-1
clone_size: -
v_call: TRBV3-1/TRBV3-2

cdr3_nt: TGTGCCAGCAGCTTAGCGTCCAGATACTCCTACAATGAGCAGTTCTTC
cdr3_aa: CASSLASRYSYNEQFF
d_call: -
j_call: TRBJ2-1
clone_size: -
v_call: TRBV7-6

cdr3_nt: TGCGCCAGCAGCTTAGGAGGGGACACTGAAGCTTTCTTT
cdr3_aa: CASSLGGDTEAFF
d_call: -
j_call: TRBJ1-1
clone_size: -
v_call: TRBV5-1

cdr3_nt: TGTGCCAGCAGTTACTCGAGTGATGAGCAGTTCTTC
cdr3_aa: CASSYSSDEQFF
d_call: -
j_call: TRBJ2-1
clone_size: few
v_call: TRBV6-2/TRBV6-3

cdr3_nt: TGTGCCAGCAGCCCGGGAGGGCGGGAAGAGACCCAGTACTTC
cdr3_aa: CASSPGGREETQYF
d_call: TRBD2
j_call: TRBJ2-5
clone_size: -
v_call: TRBV7-9

cdr3_nt: TGCGCCAGCAGCCAACCCCGGACAGGGCTAGCCAAAAACATTCAGTACTTC
cdr3_aa: CASSQPRTGLAKNIQYF
d_call: TRBD1
j_call: TRBJ2-4
clone_size: -
v_call: TRBV4-1

cdr3_nt: TGTGCCAGCAGCTTGGTACAGCTTAGCACAGATACGCAGTATTTT
cdr3_aa: CASSLVQLSTDTQYF
d_call: -
j_call: TRBJ2-3
clone_size: -
v_call: TRBV5-8

cdr3_nt: TGTGCCAGCAGCCAAGACGGGCAGGGGGCAGGGGAGACCCAGTACTTC
cdr3_aa: CASSQDGQGAGETQYF
d_call: TRBD1
j_call: TRBJ2-5
clone_size: -
v_call: TRBV14

cdr3_nt: TGTGCCAGTAGTTCGTCAGCAGGCTCCTCTGGCTACACCTTC
cdr3_aa: CASSSSAGSSGYTF
d_call: -
j_call: TRBJ1-2
clone_size: -
v_call: TRBV19

cdr3_nt: TGTGCCAGCAGCTTTATACTAGCGGCGAACACCGGGGAGCTGTTTTTT
cdr3_aa: CASSFILAANTGELFF
d_call: TRBD2
j_call: TRBJ2-2
clone_size: -
v_call: TRBV5-4